These 32 T cell receptor beta chains came from one sample sequenced in a study of blood T cell repertoires in COVID-19. Assay: immunoSEQ multiplex PCR; the TCRdb copy retains only in-frame clones and omits some. The data hold roughly 75,000 clones, with around 83% observed a single time. The sample comprised peripheral blood. Receptors originate from a man in his 70s with acute or convalescent COVID-19.

The chain employs TRBV24-1 and TRBJ2-7; TRBD1 matches at 7 bases. V shed 7 bases and J 3 bases; nucleotides not matched to a gene: 11. The germline CDR1 and CDR2 sequences are KGHDR and SFDVKD. The CDR3 runs 15 residues. The CDR3, as DNA: TGTGCCACCAGGCCCTCTAGGGACAGCTTCTACGAGCAGTACTTC. Translated, it gives CATRPSRDSFYEQYF.

CDR3 protein: CASRSGTGGYTF. CDR3 nucleotide sequence: TGTGCCAGCAGGTCCGGGACAGGCGGCTACACCTTC. The chain links TRBV28 to TRBJ1-2, with 8 bases that match TRBD1. From germline, CDR1 is MDHEN and CDR2 SYDVKM. The CDR3 spans 12 residues. Trimming cost V 6 bases and J 8 bases; bases outside gene matches: 5.

The chain uses TRBV5-4 and TRBJ2-3; no firm D call. Trimming stripped 2 bases from V and 0 bases from J, with 7 bases between. The CDR3 has 14 amino acids. Germline loops: CDR1 SGHNT, CDR2 YYREEE (reference sequence). The CDR3 here is CASSLALSTDTQYF. The CDR3 nucleotides are TGTGCCAGCAGCTTAGCACTAAGCACAGATACGCAGTATTTT.

This chain connects TRBV5-4 to TRBJ2-5; D gene ambiguous. In germline, CDR1 is SGHNT, CDR2 YYREEE (reference sequence). Deletions cut 1 base from V and 2 bases from J, with 12 bases between. CDR3 length: 15 residues. CDR3 nucleotide sequence: TGTGCCAGCAGCTTGAGCTATAACTTTCAAGAGACCCAGTACTTC. This codes for CASSLSYNFQETQYF.

The J gene is TRBJ2-7, the V gene TRBV18, with D possibly being TRBD2 (6 bases). CDR1 is KGHSH, CDR2 LQKENI, per germline. The CDR3 has 14 residues. V gave up 3 bases and J gave up 3 bases, with 12 bases separating them. This chain's CDR3 is CASSPTGTFYEQYF. CDR3 nucleotides: TGTGCCAGCTCACCGACCGGGACTTTCTACGAGCAGTACTTC.

V is TRBV6-1 and J is TRBJ2-6; D is undetermined. Germline CDR1 reads MNHNS; CDR2 reads SASEGT. The CDR3 runs to 15 residues. V was shortened by 2 bases and J by 2 bases, with 7 bases between the two germline ends. The CDR3 DNA follows: TGTGCCAGCAGTGAATTCCCCACTGGGGCCAACGTCCTGACTTTC. It codes for CASSEFPTGANVLTF.

The chain links TRBV5-1 to TRBJ1-2; D remains unclear. This CDR3 comprises 15 residues. Germline lookup yields CDR1 SGHRS and CDR2 YFSETQ. V was clipped by 0 bases and J by 6 bases, with 15 bases between them. The CDR3 coding sequence is TGCGCCAGCAGCTTGGAGGTCAGGTCTTCCCATGGCTACACCTTC. Translated: CASSLEVRSSHGYTF. Looking up the rest from reference TRBV5-1 and TRBJ1-2 gives the full variable domain: KAGVTQTPRYLIKTRGQQVTLSCSPISGHRSVSWYQQTPGQGLQFLFEYFSETQRNKGNFPGRFSGRQFSNSRSEMNVSTLELGDSALYLCASSLEVRSSHGYTFGSGTRLTVV.

The V gene is TRBV5-4, the J gene TRBJ1-2, with 7 bases lining up with TRBD1. This CDR3 has 13 amino acids. J gave up 5 bases and V 4 bases, and 5 bases lay outside the gene matches. The germline V gene has CDR1 SGHNT and CDR2 YYREEE (reference sequence). The CDR3 here is CASSPTGEYGYTF. CDR3 DNA sequence: TGTGCCAGCAGCCCTACAGGGGAGTATGGCTACACCTTC. The variable domain in full, completed from reference TRBV5-4 and TRBJ1-2, reads ETGVTQSPTHLIKTRGQQVTLRCSSQSGHNTVSWYQQALGQGPQFIFQYYREEENGRGNFPPRFSGLQFPNYSSELNVNALELDDSALYLCASSPTGEYGYTFGSGTRLTVV.

V and J are TRBV5-1 and TRBJ2-5; the match to TRBD2 covers 11 bases. Looked up from germline, CDR1 is SGHRS and CDR2 is YFSETQ. This CDR3 has 16 amino acids. Germline trimming cut 0 bases from V and 4 bases from J; bases unmatched to any gene: 5. CDR3 in amino acids: CASSLGTSGRGETQYF. CDR3 bases: TGCGCCAGCAGCTTGGGAACTAGCGGGAGAGGAGAGACCCAGTACTTC.

The chain joins TRBV20-1 to TRBJ2-1; 7 nucleotides align to TRBD2. The CDR3 spans 14 residues. Germline V gene lookup returns CDR1 DFQATT and CDR2 SNEGSKA (reference sequence). Germline trimming cut 3 bases from V and 7 bases from J; bases unmatched to any gene: 9. The CDR3 DNA sequence: TGCAGTGCTAGTCTGCCTAGCGGAACTAATGAGCAGTTCTTC. Its protein is CSASLPSGTNEQFF.

This chain joins TRBV7-9 and TRBJ2-2; D is unresolved. The V end lost 2 bases, the J end lost 4 bases, and 5 bases lay between the germline ends. CDR1 is SEHNR and CDR2 is FQNEAQ in the germline V gene (reference sequence). The CDR3 length is 13 residues. The DNA for the CDR3 is TGTGCCAGCAGCTTACAGGTCACCGGGGAGCTGTTTTTT. Its protein product is CASSLQVTGELFF. The full variable domain, its missing parts supplied by reference TRBV7-9 and TRBJ2-2, is DTGVSQNPRHKITKRGQNVTFRCDPISEHNRLYWYRQTLGQGPEFLTYFQNEAQLEKSRLLSDRFSAERPKGSFSTLEIQRTEQGDSAMYLCASSLQVTGELFFGEGSRLTVL.

The chain employs TRBV7-2 and TRBJ1-2; the D gene is possibly TRBD1 (5 bases). The germline V gene encodes CDR1 SGHTA and CDR2 FQGNSA. The CDR3 loop spans 14 amino acids. V was pared by 6 bases and J by 6 bases, with 17 bases between. The CDR3 bases are TGTGCCAGCAGAGGGGCGGGGGGATATCATGGCTACACCTTC. Translated, it gives CASRGAGGYHGYTF.

The chain recombines TRBV9 with TRBJ2-3; 8 bases map to TRBD2. Germline values: CDR1 SGDLS, CDR2 YYNGEE. V gave up 3 bases and J gave up 3 bases; unmatched junction bases: 12. The CDR3 consists of 17 residues. Here the CDR3 DNA reads TGTGCCAGCAGCGCCATTATCACGGGAGGGTTTACAGATACGCAGTATTTT. It translates to CASSAIITGGFTDTQYF.

The rearrangement joins TRBV20-1 to TRBJ2-7; D may be TRBD2 (5 bases). Looked up from germline, CDR1 is DFQATT and CDR2 is SNEGSKA (reference sequence). V was clipped by 3 bases and J by 5 bases, with 8 bases between them. The CDR3 length is 11 residues. The CDR3 sequence: CSASKRDEQYF. CDR3 in DNA: TGCAGTGCTAGCAAGAGGGACGAGCAGTACTTC.

This chain links TRBV5-6 with TRBJ1-2, with TRBD1 matching over 7 bases. Germline CDR1 and CDR2: SGHDT and YYEEEE. J gave up 0 bases and V 4 bases, and 6 bases lay outside the gene matches. The CDR3 is 15 amino acids. CDR3 loop: CASSPGTEPNYGYTF. In DNA, the CDR3 is TGTGCCAGCAGCCCCGGGACAGAACCTAACTATGGCTACACCTTC.

This chain connects TRBV18 to TRBJ2-1; D gene uncertain. Germline V gives CDR1 KGHSH, CDR2 LQKENI. V was shortened by 1 base and J by 5 bases, with 3 bases between the two germline ends. The CDR3 has 12 amino acids. CDR3 in amino acids: CASSPRNNEQFF. The CDR3 DNA follows: TGTGCCAGCTCACCACGTAACAATGAGCAGTTCTTC.

The chain joins TRBV5-6 to TRBJ1-2; D gene ambiguous. CDR3 length: 13 amino acids. Trimming removed 4 bases from V and 4 bases from J, with 11 bases in between. From germline, CDR1 is SGHDT and CDR2 YYEEEE. DNA of the CDR3: TGTGCCAGCAGCCAACAGCTATTCTATGGCTACACCTTC. Translation gives CASSQQLFYGYTF.

This clone has only a few counts. V gene TRBV7-2 combines with J gene TRBJ1-1, with 8 bases that match TRBD1. CDR3 length: 14 amino acids. V was pared by 2 bases and J by 10 bases, with 9 bases of the junction left unmatched. Germline lookup yields CDR1 SGHTA and CDR2 FQGNSA. CDR3 residues: CASSLRVRGLRAFF. In DNA, the CDR3 is TGTGCCAGCAGCTTACGCGTCAGGGGGCTTAGAGCTTTCTTT.

This clone has more than one count but fewer than ten. V usage is TRBV6-5 and J usage is TRBJ2-2; 7 positions agree with TRBD2. This CDR3 has 14 amino acids. V was pared by 7 bases and J by 4 bases, with 6 bases of the junction left unmatched. Per germline, CDR1 MNHEY and CDR2 SVGAGI. CDR3 sequence: CASTAGETTGELFF. Here the CDR3 DNA reads TGTGCCAGCACGGCGGGAGAGACCACCGGGGAGCTGTTTTTT.

This chain joins TRBV28 and TRBJ2-7, with D hard to call. The length of the CDR3 is 11 residues. CDR1 is MDHEN, CDR2 SYDVKM, per germline. With 4 bases removed from V and 10 bases from J, the gap between germline ends came to 11 bases. In DNA form, the CDR3 reads TGTGCCAGCAGTTCTCCCGAGGTCCAGTACTTC. It is translated as CASSSPEVQYF. The variable domain in full, completed from reference TRBV28 and TRBJ2-7, reads DVKVTQSSRYLVKRTGEKVFLECVQDMDHENMFWYRQDPGLGLRLIYFSYDVKMKEKGDIPEGYSVSREKKERFSLILESASTNQTSMYLCASSSPEVQYFGPGTRLTVT.

V and J are TRBV19 and TRBJ2-7; TRBD1 aligns across 7 bases. From germline, CDR1 is LNHDA and CDR2 SQIVND (reference sequence). The CDR3 spans 16 residues. With 3 bases clipped from V and 0 bases from J, the junction kept 8 bases outside the gene matches. This chain's CDR3 is CASSIPATGSSYEQYF. CDR3 nucleotide sequence: TGTGCCAGTAGTATCCCCGCGACAGGGAGCTCCTACGAGCAGTACTTC.

The chain uses TRBV28 and TRBJ2-3; TRBD2 agrees at 12 bases. The length of the CDR3 is 17 residues. CDR1 MDHEN and CDR2 SYDVKM come from the germline V gene. J was trimmed by 3 bases and V by 6 bases; bases with no gene match: 10. Here the CDR3 reads CASSPSGGTSGTDTQYF. The CDR3, as DNA: TGTGCCAGCAGCCCCTCGGGGGGGACTAGCGGGACAGATACGCAGTATTTT.

This clone appeared a single time. This chain links TRBV7-3 with TRBJ2-3; 9 bases line up with TRBD1. CDR3 length equals 15 residues. Per the germline V gene, CDR1 is SGHTA and CDR2 is FQGTGA. V lost 5 bases, J lost 3 bases, and 6 bases stayed unmatched. The chain's CDR3 is CASSLDRGKTDTQYF. For the CDR3, the DNA is TGTGCCAGCAGCCTGGACAGGGGAAAGACAGATACGCAGTATTTT.

The V gene is TRBV9, the J gene TRBJ2-1; perhaps TRBD2 as D (5 bases). The CDR3 consists of 14 residues. The V end lost 2 bases, the J end lost 10 bases, and 16 bases lay between the germline ends. Germline lookup yields CDR1 SGDLS and CDR2 YYNGEE. DNA of the CDR3: TGTGCCAGCAGCGTCGGGGTTGCGGGTTTCGAGCAGTTCTTC. Its protein is CASSVGVAGFEQFF.

The rearrangement links TRBV7-2 to TRBJ1-4; 8 nucleotides agree with TRBD1. The trim removed 5 bases at V and 8 bases at J, leaving 10 bases unmatched. The germline V gene has CDR1 SGHTA and CDR2 FQGNSA. The CDR3 totals 15 residues. The CDR3 bases are TGTGCCAGCAGCGCCGACAGGGGTGGGTGGGAAAAACTGTTTTTT. Translating it yields CASSADRGGWEKLFF.

The chain employs TRBV7-9 and TRBJ2-7; 7 positions agree with TRBD2. This CDR3 has 15 residues. V shed 5 bases and J 3 bases; nucleotides not matched to a gene: 10. Germline-derived CDR1 and CDR2 are SEHNR and FQNEAQ (reference sequence). The CDR3 sequence: CASSLGGSPSYEQYF. CDR3 DNA sequence: TGTGCCAGCAGCCTCGGGGGGAGTCCAAGCTACGAGCAGTACTTC.

The V gene is TRBV6-6, the J gene TRBJ1-4, with TRBD1 matching over 11 bases. Losses at the gene ends were 5 bases for V and 6 bases for J; bases not matched to a gene: 8. The CDR3 contains 16 residues. In germline, CDR1 is MNHNY, CDR2 SVGAGI (reference sequence). The CDR3 reads CASSGQGADGYEKLFF. The CDR3, as DNA: TGTGCCAGCAGTGGACAGGGGGCGGACGGTTATGAAAAACTGTTTTTT.

The chain carries TRBV29-1 and TRBJ2-3; 7 bases align to TRBD2. Trimming at V came to 5 bases and at J to 1 base, leaving 6 bases not matched to a gene. Germline loops: CDR1 SQVTM, CDR2 ANQGSEA. The CDR3 extends over 14 amino acids. The CDR3 bases are TGCAGCGTTACCCCAGCGGGACGCACAGATACGCAGTATTTT. Protein: CSVTPAGRTDTQYF.

This chain uses TRBV7-2 with TRBJ2-5; TRBD2 matches at 7 bases. Germline loops: CDR1 SGHTA, CDR2 FQGNSA. V gave up 0 bases and J gave up 5 bases; unmatched junction bases: 6. The CDR3 covers 15 residues. The CDR3 DNA follows: TGTGCCAGCAGCTTAGCGGGAGGGCCTCGTGAGACCCAGTACTTC. Translation gives CASSLAGGPRETQYF.

This chain uses TRBV5-4 with TRBJ1-3, with D perhaps matching TRBD1 (6 bases). CDR1 and CDR2 from the germline V gene are SGHNT and YYREEE (reference sequence). The CDR3 runs 15 residues. The V end lost 0 bases, the J end lost 4 bases, and 11 bases lay between the germline ends. CDR3 nucleotide sequence: TGTGCCAGCAGCTTGGGATGGACAGAGGGAAACACCATATATTTT. Amino acids: CASSLGWTEGNTIYF.

DNA for the CDR3: TGTGCCAGCAGCTCTGCCCACGGGACAGTTGGCGAGCAGTACTTC. Translating gives CASSSAHGTVGEQYF. The rearrangement joins TRBV11-3 to TRBJ2-7; 7 bases agree with TRBD1. This CDR3 contains 15 residues. The V and J ends lost 4 bases and 6 bases, in that order; junction bases with no gene match: 12. Germline loops: CDR1 SGHNT, CDR2 YENEEA.

The chain has TRBV9 and TRBJ2-7, with a tentative D call TRBD2 (6 bases). CDR1 SGDLS and CDR2 YYNGEE come from the germline V gene. CDR3 size: 15 residues. Trimming stripped 0 bases from V and 2 bases from J, with 12 bases between. In DNA, the CDR3 is TGTGCCAGCAGCGTAGGGGCTAGCGCAACCTACGAGCAGTACTTC. Protein sequence: CASSVGASATYEQYF. Supplemented by reference TRBV9 and TRBJ2-7, the full variable domain reads DSGVTQTPKHLITATGQRVTLRCSPRSGDLSVYWYQQSLDQGLQFLIQYYNGEERAKGNILERFSAQQFPDLHSELNLSSLELGDSALYFCASSVGASATYEQYFGPGTRLTVT.